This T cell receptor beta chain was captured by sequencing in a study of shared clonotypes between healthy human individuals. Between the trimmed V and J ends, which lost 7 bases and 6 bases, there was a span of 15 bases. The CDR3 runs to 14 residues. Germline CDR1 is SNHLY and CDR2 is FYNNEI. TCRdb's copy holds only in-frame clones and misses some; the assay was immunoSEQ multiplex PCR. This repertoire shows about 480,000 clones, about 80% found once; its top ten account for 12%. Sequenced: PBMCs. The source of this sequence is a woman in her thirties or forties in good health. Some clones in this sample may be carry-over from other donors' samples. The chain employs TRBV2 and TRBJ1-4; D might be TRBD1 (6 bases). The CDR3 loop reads CASTWGARDEKLFF. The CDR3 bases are TGTGCCAGCACATGGGGGGCTCGAGATGAAAAACTGTTTTTT.